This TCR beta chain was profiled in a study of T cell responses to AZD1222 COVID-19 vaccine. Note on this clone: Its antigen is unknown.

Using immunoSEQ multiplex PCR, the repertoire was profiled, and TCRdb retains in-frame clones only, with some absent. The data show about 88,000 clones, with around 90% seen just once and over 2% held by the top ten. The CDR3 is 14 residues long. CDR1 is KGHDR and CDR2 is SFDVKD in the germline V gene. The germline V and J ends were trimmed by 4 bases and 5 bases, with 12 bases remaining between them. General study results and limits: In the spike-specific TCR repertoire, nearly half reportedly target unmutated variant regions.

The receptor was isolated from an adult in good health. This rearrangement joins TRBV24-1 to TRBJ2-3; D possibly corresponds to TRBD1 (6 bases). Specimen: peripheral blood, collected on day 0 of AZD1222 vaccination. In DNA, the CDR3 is TGTGCCACCAGTGACACTAAGGGGGAAGATACGCAGTATTTT. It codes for CATSDTKGEDTQYF.